This TCR beta chain emerged from a study of T cell repertoires in cytomegalovirus infection. Study results and caveats: HLA-C-restricted CMV-specific TCR beta clonotypes were dominant in the ex vivo response. Based on cumulative public TCR beta family frequency, carriers of CMV plus the relevant HLA were identified.

TCRdb used MiXCR to reprocess the reads, holding one entry per CDR3 protein. The sample yields under 300,000 distinct CDR3 sequences, about 17% seen once. Germline V lookup: CDR1 SNHLY, CDR2 FYNNEI. The CDR3 has 18 amino acids. Losses at the gene ends were 3 bases for V and 2 bases for J; bases not matched to a gene: 8. With respect to this clonotype: Its antigen is undetermined.

This TCR was recovered from a human donor in good health (CMV status not recorded). Some clones in this sample may be carry-over from other donors' samples. The rearrangement joins TRBV2 to TRBJ2-3; 13 bases align to TRBD2. The sample taken for sequencing was CD8+ T cells from PBMCs. CDR3 sequence (DNA): TGTGCCAGCAGTGAGACTAGCGGGGGGTCCGCGTCCACAGATACGCAGTATTTT. It yields the protein CASSETSGGSASTDTQYF.